Following are 10 T cell receptor beta chains from one sample sequenced in a study of blood T cells in healthy people across ages. Alongside a J-beta primer mix, a sample-barcoded 5' primer served in a second PCR lasting about 7 to 11 cycles. MiXCR, run by TCRdb on the 5' RACE reads, gives a single entry per CDR3 protein. This table holds 850,000 to 1,100,000 distinct CDR3 sequences, less than 45% found once. Material: blood. The receptors here all came from a man younger than 35 in good health.

The rearrangement joins TRBV29-1 to TRBJ2-2, with D perhaps TRBD1 (5 bases). CDR1 and CDR2 from the germline V gene are SQVTM and ANQGSEA. V dropped 5 bases and J dropped 1 base, with 14 bases sitting between them. The CDR3 is 15 amino acids. This CDR3 reads CSVQGRALNTGELFF. The CDR3 region has the DNA TGCAGCGTTCAAGGCAGGGCATTGAACACCGGGGAGCTGTTTTTT.

The chain couples TRBV9 to TRBJ1-2, with D unresolved. The germline gives CDR1 SGDLS, CDR2 YYNGEE. This CDR3 is built from 14 residues. V lost 0 bases, J lost 8 bases, and 14 bases lay in between. CDR3 sequence: CASSVDRGGEGYTF. In nucleotides, the CDR3 is TGTGCCAGCAGCGTAGACAGAGGTGGTGAGGGCTACACCTTC.

The chain joins TRBV10-3 to TRBJ2-1, with D perhaps assigned TRBD1 or TRBD2 (5 bases each). The CDR3 runs to 14 residues. V lost 6 bases to trimming and J lost 9 bases, with 18 bases between them. Germline assignment: CDR1 ENHRY and CDR2 SYGVKD. CDR3 in DNA: TGTGCCATCAGGGGTTCGGGGCCCACGGGTGAGCAGTTCTTC. This gives the protein CAIRGSGPTGEQFF.

The chain uses TRBV20-1 and TRBJ1-1; no firm D call. V lost 1 base and J 1 base, leaving 13 bases between the germline ends. The CDR3 is made up of 15 amino acids. Per germline, CDR1 DFQATT and CDR2 SNEGSKA (reference sequence). This CDR3 reads CSARVPGYTNTEAFF. The CDR3 region has the DNA TGCAGTGCTAGAGTTCCTGGATACACGAACACTGAAGCTTTCTTT.

The chain is built from TRBV5-1 and TRBJ2-7, with D uncertain. The CDR3 runs 14 residues. The V gene's germline CDR1 is SGHRS and CDR2 YFSETQ. Between the trimmed V and J ends, which lost 0 bases and 6 bases, there was a span of 13 bases. The CDR3 sequence: CASSLGTARSEQYF. CDR3 sequence (DNA): TGCGCCAGCAGCTTGGGGACGGCGAGGAGCGAGCAGTACTTC.

Details on this clonotype: A much larger clonotype is one base distant, so this may be a read error. The chain joins TRBV12-3 or TRBV12-4 to TRBJ1-2; 7 positions match TRBD1. The CDR3 contains 14 residues. V shed 3 bases, J shed 6 bases, and the junction held 7 bases outside the gene matches. CDR3 in DNA: TGTGCCAGCAGTTTGGACGGGACAGCCCATGGCTACACCTTC. Translating it yields CASSLDGTAHGYTF.

This clonotype was seen only a few times. This rearrangement joins TRBV7-2 to TRBJ1-3; possible D gene TRBD1, 5 bases. Germline CDR1 is SGHTA and CDR2 is FQGNSA. V lost 1 base and J 4 bases, leaving 11 bases between the germline ends. This CDR3 region has 15 residues. In DNA, the CDR3 is TGTGCCAGCAGCTTAGGGGTGGGGCTCGGAAACACCATATATTTT. Translating gives CASSLGVGLGNTIYF. Looking up the rest from reference TRBV7-2 and TRBJ1-3 gives the full variable domain: GAGVSQSPSNKVTEKGKDVELRCDPISGHTALYWYRQSLGQGLEFLIYFQGNSAPDKSGLPSDRFSAERTGGSVSTLTIQRTQQEDSAVYLCASSLGVGLGNTIYFGEGSWLTVV.

A few counts support this clonotype. The chain recombines TRBV7-2 with TRBJ1-5; perhaps TRBD1 as D (5 bases). The CDR3 length is 14 residues. V was trimmed by 3 bases and J by 7 bases, leaving 13 bases between them. Germline V CDR1 and CDR2: SGHTA, FQGNSA. CDR3 sequence reads: CASSLRGEGQPQHF. CDR3 sequence (DNA): TGTGCCAGCAGCTTGAGGGGAGAGGGCCAGCCCCAGCATTTT.

The chain recombines TRBV20-1 with TRBJ2-5; D gene uncertain. Per germline, CDR1 DFQATT and CDR2 SNEGSKA (reference sequence). The V and J ends lost 3 bases and 0 bases respectively, with 8 bases between them. The CDR3 runs to 13 residues. In DNA, the CDR3 is TGCAGTGCTAGCATTTTAAACCAAGAGACCCAGTACTTC. Amino acids: CSASILNQETQYF.

The chain employs TRBV5-1 and TRBJ2-7; TRBD1 might be the D (5 bases). Trimming took 4 bases from V and 7 from J, leaving 15 bases between them. The CDR3 has 13 residues. Germline V gives CDR1 SGHRS, CDR2 YFSETQ. The CDR3 loop is CASSAGSGGEQYF. The CDR3 DNA is TGCGCCAGCAGCGCAGGGTCGGGCGGTGAGCAGTACTTC.